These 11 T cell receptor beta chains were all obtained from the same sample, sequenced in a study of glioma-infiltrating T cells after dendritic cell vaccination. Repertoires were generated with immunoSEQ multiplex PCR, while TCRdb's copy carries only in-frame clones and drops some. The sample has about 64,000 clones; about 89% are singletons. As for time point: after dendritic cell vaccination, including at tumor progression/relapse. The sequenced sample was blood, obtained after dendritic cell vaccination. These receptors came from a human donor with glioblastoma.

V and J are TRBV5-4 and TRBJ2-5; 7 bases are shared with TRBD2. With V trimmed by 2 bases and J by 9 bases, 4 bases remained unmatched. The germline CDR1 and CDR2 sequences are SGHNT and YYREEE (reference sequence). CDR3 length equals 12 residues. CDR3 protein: CASSFSAGAQYF. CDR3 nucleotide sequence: TGTGCCAGCAGCTTCAGCGCGGGGGCCCAGTACTTC.

CDR3 loop: CASSQEDRISYNEQFF. The CDR3, as DNA: TGCGCCAGCAGCCAGGAAGACAGAATCTCCTACAATGAGCAGTTCTTC. The chain carries TRBV4-3 and TRBJ2-1; D may be TRBD1 (5 bases). The germline CDR1 and CDR2 sequences are LGHNA and YSLEER. The V gene lost 3 bases and the J gene lost 0 bases, with 12 bases spanning the gap. There are 16 residues in the CDR3.

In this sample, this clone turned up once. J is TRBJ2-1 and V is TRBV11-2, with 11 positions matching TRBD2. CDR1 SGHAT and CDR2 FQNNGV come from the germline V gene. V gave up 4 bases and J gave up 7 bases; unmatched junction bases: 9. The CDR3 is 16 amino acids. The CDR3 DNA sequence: TGTGCCAGCAGCTCAATAGCGGGAGGGCCAGGTAATGAGCAGTTCTTC. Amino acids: CASSSIAGGPGNEQFF.

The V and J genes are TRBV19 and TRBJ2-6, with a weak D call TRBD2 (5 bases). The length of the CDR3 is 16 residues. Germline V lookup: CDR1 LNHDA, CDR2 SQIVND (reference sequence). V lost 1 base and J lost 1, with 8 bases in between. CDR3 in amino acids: CASSIGGGSGANVLTF. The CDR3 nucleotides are TGTGCCAGTAGTATAGGCGGAGGTTCTGGGGCCAACGTCCTGACTTTC.

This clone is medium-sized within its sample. The CDR3 loop reads CASSLTSRSSYEQYF. The DNA for the CDR3 is TGTGCCAGCAGCTTGACTAGCCGCTCCTCCTACGAGCAGTACTTC. The chain joins TRBV7-8 to TRBJ2-7, with TRBD2 matching 7 bases. Trimming at V came to 3 bases and at J to 0 bases, leaving 5 bases not matched to a gene. CDR1 is SGHVS and CDR2 is FQNEAQ in the germline V gene. This CDR3 contains 15 residues.

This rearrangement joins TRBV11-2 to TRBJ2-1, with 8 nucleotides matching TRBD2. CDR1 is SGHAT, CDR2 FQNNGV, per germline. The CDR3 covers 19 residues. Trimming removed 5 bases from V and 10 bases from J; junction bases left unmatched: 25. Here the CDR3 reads CASSPISFRSGTRVGEQFF. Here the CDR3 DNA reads TGTGCCAGCAGCCCTATTAGTTTTAGATCCGGGACTAGGGTCGGGGAGCAGTTCTTC.

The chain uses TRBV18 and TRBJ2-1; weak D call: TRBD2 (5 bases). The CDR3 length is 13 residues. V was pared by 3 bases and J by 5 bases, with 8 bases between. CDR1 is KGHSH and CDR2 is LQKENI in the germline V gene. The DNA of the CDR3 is TGTGCCAGCTCACCCGGGATGAACAATGAGCAGTTCTTC. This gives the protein CASSPGMNNEQFF.

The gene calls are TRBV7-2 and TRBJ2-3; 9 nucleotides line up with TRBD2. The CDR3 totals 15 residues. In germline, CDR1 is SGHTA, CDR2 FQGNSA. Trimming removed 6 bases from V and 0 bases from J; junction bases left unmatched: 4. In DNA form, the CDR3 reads TGTGCCAGCAGTCGGACTAGCGCAAGCACAGATACGCAGTATTTT. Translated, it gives CASSRTSASTDTQYF.

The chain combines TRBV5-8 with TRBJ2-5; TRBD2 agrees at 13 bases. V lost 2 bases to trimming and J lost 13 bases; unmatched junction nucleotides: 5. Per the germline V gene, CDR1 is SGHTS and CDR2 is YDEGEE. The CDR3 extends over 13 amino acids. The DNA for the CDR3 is TGTGCCAGCAGCTTCGGACTAGCGGGGGCTTCGTACTTC. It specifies CASSFGLAGASYF.

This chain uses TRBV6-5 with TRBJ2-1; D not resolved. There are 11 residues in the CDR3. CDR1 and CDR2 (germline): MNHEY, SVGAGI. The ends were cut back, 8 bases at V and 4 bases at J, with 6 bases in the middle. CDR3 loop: CASRRYNEQFF. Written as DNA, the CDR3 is TGTGCCAGCCGTCGGTACAATGAGCAGTTCTTC.

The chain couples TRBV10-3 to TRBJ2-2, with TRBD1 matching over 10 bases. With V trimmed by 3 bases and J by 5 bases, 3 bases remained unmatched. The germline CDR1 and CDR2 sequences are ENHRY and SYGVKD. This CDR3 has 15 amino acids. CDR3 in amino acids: CAISDSGQGTGELFF. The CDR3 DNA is TGTGCCATCAGTGACTCGGGACAGGGGACCGGGGAGCTGTTTTTT.